What follows is one T cell receptor beta chain and its context. The clone's antigen remains unknown. The input lacks base qualities; no much larger clone sits a single base away. The data were taken from a study of T cells in Graves' hyperthyroidism and ophthalmopathy (dated by TCRdb to between 2019 and 2020). Regarding the complete study: Peripheral blood samples were taken at the time of initial diagnosis, prior to any treatment. To identify TCR V-J signatures that set the groups apart, the researchers used a discovery cohort of about a hundred patients, made up of under 45 with Graves' ophthalmopathy and some 60 with stable Graves' hyperthyroidism. Prospective prediction of ophthalmopathy was tested in an independent validation cohort of 18 to 20 hyperthyroidism patients and 17 patients who later progressed to ophthalmopathy. The 100 or so discovery patients were randomly divided into training and test sets at a 7:3 ratio. The study also compared thyroid tissue and blood T-cell repertoires from several Graves' hyperthyroidism patients. After sampling, hyperthyroidism patients received methimazole starting at 30 mg daily, and ophthalmopathy patients received high-dose intravenous methylprednisolone. The paper describes TCR Vbeta CDR3 sequencing of more than 120 peripheral blood samples, made up of 43 ophthalmopathy patients, roughly 80 hyperthyroidism patients and roughly 17 progressor patients. Results and caveats for the whole study, not just this receptor: In validation, progression to ophthalmopathy was predicted by the model with 70.59% sensitivity and just over 72% specificity, a median of about 6.4 months before onset. Blood samples also contained most of the expanded thyroid clonotypes (frequency above 0.001), which suggests that blood repertoires may reflect thyroid immune responses. No statistical method was used to fix the sample size in advance, and group allocation was not hidden from the investigators. In cross-validation, a model built on a 13 V-J signature told ophthalmopathy apart from stable hyperthyroidism with approximately 90% sensitivity and approximately 81% specificity, and in testing the same model reached 80%/75%.

Hyperthyroidism patients were aged 18 to 65 years and newly diagnosed, with disease duration of less than 2 months. The study excluded patients with uncontrolled infections, other autoimmune diseases, pregnancy or lactation. Clinical symptoms, serum thyroxine and TRAb, thyroid ultrasound, and orbital computed tomography formed the basis for the diagnoses. Blood from progressor patients was collected at the time of first diagnosis with hyperthyroidism, before any ophthalmopathy symptoms had appeared. Ficoll-Paque density gradient centrifugation was used to isolate PBMCs from approximately 11 ml of fresh peripheral blood. Patients classed as progressors first received a Graves' hyperthyroidism diagnosis and then went on to develop ophthalmopathy during follow-up. Total RNA was extracted using Trizol reagent, and RNA quality was assessed on an Agilent 2100 Bioanalyzer. The CDR3 runs 18 amino acids, cysteine and phenylalanine included. Kept here is only the CDR3 DNA, which spans 54 bases and is read in frame from base 1. CDR1 and CDR2 are read off the germline V gene (reference sequence) as LGHDT and YNNKEL. Trimmed from V: 4 bases; trimmed from J: 5 bases; junction bases lacking a gene match: 16.

TCR beta CDR3 regions were amplified from RNA transcripts. The TCR CDR3 was subjected to a first round of RT-PCR using the HTBI primer set and the Qiagen OneStep RT-PCR kit. A second multiplex PCR round built the libraries, followed by size selection and purification. Paired-end sequencing of the libraries was performed with 100 bp reads on an Illumina HiSeq2000. Turning to the authors' computational methods: SOAPnuke was used to process the raw data, throwing out any read that contained adapters or uncalled bases, had a mean Phred below 15, or lacked an exact constant-primer or identifier match. COPE v1.2.5 was used to merge high-quality paired reads, and clonotypes were defined as unique nucleotide sequences. Clonotypes were aligned to IMGT TRBV, TRBD and TRBJ reference segments using MiTCR v1.1. The analysis was restricted to V-J combinations with a frequency above 0.0001, which together covered just over 99% of the repertoires. The TCS score was defined as the ratio of F50 (clonal expansion) to E x V (chaos), calculated using BLOSUM62-based TCRdist between CDR3 peptides within each V-J. Welch's t-statistics and random forest reduced 514 V-J features to roughly 13, which were used in a naive Bayes classifier (R e1071). TCRdb reanalyzed the raw reads on its own, using fastp at Q25 for trimming and MiXCR for clone calling, and kept in-frame beta chains. Rows with one shared CDR3 protein collapse into an entry with the most common genes and DNA. Here the V and J calls rest on TCRdb's processing, not on the authors' analysis. The sample table shows fewer than 400,000 distinct CDR3 sequences, and 15% to 17% are seen once. The ten largest clones take up around a quarter of the sample.

The sequence was collected from a young woman with Graves' hyperthyroidism that later progressed to Graves' ophthalmopathy. The chain uses TRBV3-1 and TRBJ2-1; 8 middle bases align to TRBD1. The sample was blood. Read as DNA, the sequence is TGTGCCAGCAGCCCTTGGACAGGGAGATTTACAACAAACAATGAGCAGTTCTTC. The encoded protein is CASSPWTGRFTTNNEQFF.